Here is one T cell receptor (beta chain) with its context. The antigen is undetermined. This sample was taken from a study of T-cell memory formation after mild COVID-19. Findings and caveats of the study: Day 37-peaking second-wave clones had unconfirmed SARS-CoV-2 specificity.

CDR3 size: 15 residues. V gave up 3 bases and J gave up 13 bases; unmatched junction bases: 15. Using its own MiXCR run on the 5' RACE reads, TCRdb lists one record per CDR3 protein. The sample has 450,000 to 650,000 distinct CDR3 sequences; roughly 18% are singletons. The sample consisted of PBMCs or a T cell subset sorted from them (not recorded which). The clonotype was recovered from an adult woman who had mild COVID-19 (a few samples of this study predate the infection). Cell type and time point are not known. The chain uses TRBV12-3 or TRBV12-4 and TRBJ2-1; 7 nucleotides line up with TRBD2. The CDR3 loop is CASSLLGGSSGDQFF. The DNA of the CDR3 is TGTGCCAGCAGTTTGCTCGGGGGTTCTAGCGGTGATCAGTTCTTC.